These 18 T cell receptor beta chains were all obtained from the same sample, sequenced in a study of blood T cell repertoires in COVID-19. Measured with immunoSEQ multiplex PCR; TCRdb has only the in-frame clones, and not every one. The sample holds 100,000 to 150,000 clones, roughly 79% seen once. Sequencing was performed on peripheral blood. The receptor source for this set is a man in his sixties or seventies with acute or convalescent COVID-19.

This clone was seen a handful of times. The chain recombines TRBV27 with TRBJ2-4; possible D gene TRBD2, 6 bases. V was pared by 0 bases and J by 0 bases, with 12 bases between. CDR3 size: 17 residues. The V gene's germline CDR1 is MNHEY and CDR2 SMNVEV (reference sequence). This CDR3 is CASSLSLRGLAKNIQYF. The DNA of the CDR3 is TGTGCCAGCAGTTTATCCTTGCGGGGCTTAGCCAAAAACATTCAGTACTTC.

The chain employs TRBV15 and TRBJ2-1; 8 bases are a match to TRBD1. This CDR3 has 14 residues. The V gene end was trimmed by 7 bases and the J gene end by 6 bases; junction bases not matched to a gene: 8. Germline CDR1 and CDR2: LNHNV and YYDKDF (reference sequence). CDR3 residues: CATNLRTGSNEQFF. As DNA, the CDR3 is TGTGCCACCAACCTACGGACAGGGAGCAATGAGCAGTTCTTC.

This clone was counted only a few times. The genes are TRBV11-3 and TRBJ2-3; no firm D call. This CDR3 is 12 amino acids long. Per germline, CDR1 SGHNT and CDR2 YENEEA. V was trimmed by 8 bases and J by 6 bases, leaving 12 bases between them. This CDR3 reads CASAFGFDTQYF. Here the CDR3 DNA reads TGTGCCAGCGCTTTCGGTTTCGATACGCAGTATTTT.

The rearrangement uses TRBV9 and TRBJ1-2, with 8 bases fitting TRBD1. The J segment lost 4 bases and the V segment lost 0 bases, leaving 5 bases of the junction unmatched. Germline V gives CDR1 SGDLS, CDR2 YYNGEE. CDR3 length equals 15 residues. The CDR3 reads CASSVGTGSLYGYTF. CDR3 DNA sequence: TGTGCCAGCAGCGTAGGGACAGGGTCCCTCTATGGCTACACCTTC.

V gene TRBV9 combines with J gene TRBJ2-3; TRBD2 matches at 8 bases. V dropped 5 bases and J dropped 0; count of bases not matched to a gene: 8. This CDR3 region has 16 residues. CDR1 SGDLS and CDR2 YYNGEE come from the germline V gene. DNA for the CDR3: TGTGCCAGCAGTACGAGCGGGGGCCTAAGCACAGATACGCAGTATTTT. It is translated as CASSTSGGLSTDTQYF.

The rearrangement links TRBV11-3 to TRBJ2-1; 8 bases line up with TRBD2. V lost 3 bases to trimming and J lost 9 bases; unmatched junction nucleotides: 13. Germline values: CDR1 SGHNT, CDR2 YENEEA. This CDR3 contains 16 residues. This CDR3 reads CASSLSGGESNGEQFF. The CDR3 nucleotides are TGTGCCAGCAGCTTGAGCGGGGGAGAGTCAAACGGTGAGCAGTTCTTC.

This clone is a singleton in its sample. This rearrangement joins TRBV3-1 (or the pseudogene TRBV3-2) to TRBJ1-2; the match to TRBD1 covers 7 bases. Germline V gene lookup returns CDR1 LGHDT and CDR2 YNNKEL (reference sequence). The CDR3 has 14 amino acids. V dropped 4 bases and J dropped 4; count of bases not matched to a gene: 6. CDR3 sequence reads: CASSRRQGGYGYTF. CDR3 nucleotide sequence: TGTGCCAGCAGCCGACGACAGGGCGGCTATGGCTACACCTTC.

The chain couples TRBV6-5 to TRBJ2-2; D not certain. The germline CDR1 and CDR2 sequences are MNHEY and SVGAGI. V lost 1 base, J lost 1 base, and 4 bases lay in between. The CDR3 sequence is 14 residues long. CDR3 protein: CASSYWQNTGELFF. CDR3 coding DNA: TGTGCCAGCAGTTACTGGCAGAACACCGGGGAGCTGTTTTTT.

In this sample, this clone turned up once. The CDR3 reads CASSSGSGGEEKTQYF. The DNA of the CDR3 is TGCGCCAGCAGCTCGGGATCGGGGGGCGAGGAAAAGACCCAGTACTTC. This rearrangement joins TRBV5-1 to TRBJ2-5; tentative D call: TRBD2 (7 bases). Germline CDR1 reads SGHRS; CDR2 reads YFSETQ. This CDR3 comprises 16 residues. Between the trimmed V and J ends, which lost 3 bases and 6 bases, there was a span of 21 bases.

V usage is TRBV5-1 and J usage is TRBJ1-4; possibly TRBD1 for D (5 bases). Germline-derived CDR1 and CDR2 are SGHRS and YFSETQ. Trimming took 3 bases from V and 6 from J, leaving 9 bases between them. There are 13 residues in the CDR3. The CDR3 DNA sequence: TGCGCCAGCAGCTCGGACAACCATGAAAAACTGTTTTTT. Translating it yields CASSSDNHEKLFF.

V is TRBV16 and J is TRBJ1-5, with a possible D match to TRBD1 (5 bases). Looked up from germline, CDR1 is KGHSY and CDR2 is FQNENV. The CDR3 runs 13 residues. V lost 4 bases and J lost 10, with 14 bases in between. The CDR3 reads CASSPLGGSPQHF. The CDR3 DNA sequence: TGTGCCAGCAGCCCCTTGGGGGGATCCCCCCAGCATTTT.

The V gene is TRBV4-3, the J gene TRBJ1-2; TRBD1 is a possible D gene (5 bases). Germline-derived CDR1 and CDR2 are LGHNA and YSLEER. Deletions cut 0 bases from V and 4 bases from J, with 15 bases between. The CDR3 extends over 16 amino acids. CDR3 nucleotide sequence: TGCGCCAGCAGCCAAGATGTTGGGACTGAGCCCTATGGCTACACCTTC. Translating it yields CASSQDVGTEPYGYTF.

J is TRBJ2-5 and V is TRBV4-2, with TRBD2 matching 7 bases. The V segment lost 0 bases and the J segment 10 bases; nucleotides outside the gene matches: 5. CDR1 LGHNA and CDR2 YNFKEQ come from the germline V gene. CDR3 length equals 13 residues. The CDR3 DNA reads TGTGCCAGCAGCCAAGATTTCGGGGGGAACCAGTACTTC. Protein: CASSQDFGGNQYF.

CDR3: CASSPRLAGASTDTQYF. CDR3 nucleotides: TGTGCCAGCAGCCCAAGACTAGCGGGGGCTAGCACAGATACGCAGTATTTT. The chain recombines TRBV11-3 with TRBJ2-3; 12 bases line up with TRBD2. This CDR3 is 17 amino acids long. V shed 5 bases, J shed 0 bases, and the junction held 6 bases outside the gene matches. The germline CDR1 and CDR2 sequences are SGHNT and YENEEA.

This clone was seen more than once but under ten times. The chain uses TRBV18 and TRBJ1-4, with D hard to call. CDR1 and CDR2 from the germline V gene are KGHSH and LQKENI. This CDR3 is built from 14 residues. V was trimmed by 4 bases and J by 0 bases, leaving 6 bases between them. The CDR3 DNA reads TGTGCCAGCTCACGTTCGGCAACTAATGAAAAACTGTTTTTT. It yields the protein CASSRSATNEKLFF.

CDR3 DNA: TGTGCCAGCAGCACCTCGCCTCGACAGTACGAGCAGTACTTC. Its translation: CASSTSPRQYEQYF. The J gene is TRBJ2-7, the V gene TRBV9; a possible D gene is TRBD1 (5 bases). Germline V gene data show CDR1 as SGDLS and CDR2 as YYNGEE. The V end was cut by 4 bases, the J end by 4 bases, with 15 bases between. This CDR3 region has 14 residues.

The chain carries TRBV6-5 and TRBJ2-1; 8 bases line up with TRBD1. Germline V gives CDR1 MNHEY, CDR2 SVGAGI. CDR3 length equals 15 residues. Losses at the gene ends were 6 bases for V and 9 bases for J; bases not matched to a gene: 13. The CDR3, as DNA: TGTGCCAGCAGCTTGGACAGGGCGCCGGGGCGTGAGCAGTTCTTC. Translating it yields CASSLDRAPGREQFF.

This clone has only a few counts. The chain has TRBV19 and TRBJ2-2; 9 nucleotides line up with TRBD2. The CDR3 is made up of 14 amino acids. Germline V gene lookup returns CDR1 LNHDA and CDR2 SQIVND (reference sequence). V was clipped by 8 bases and J by 4 bases; unmatched bases: 5. The CDR3, as DNA: TGTGCCAGTCGGACTAGCGAGATCACCGGGGAGCTGTTTTTT. Its protein is CASRTSEITGELFF. Drawing the rest from reference TRBV19 and TRBJ2-2, the complete variable domain is DGGITQSPKYLFRKEGQNVTLSCEQNLNHDAMYWYRQDPGQGLRLIYYSQIVNDFQKGDIAEGYSVSREKKESFPLTVTSAQKNPTAFYLCASRTSEITGELFFGEGSRLTVL.